This T cell receptor (beta chain) originates from a study of CD8 T cells in Susac syndrome. The overall study: Among the Susac syndrome patients who underwent sequencing, roughly six had clinically active disease, while roughly eight of them were in remission. There were Susac syndrome patients who were therapy-naive at blood draw, others on corticosteroids, and others on intravenous immunoglobulin alone.

Study-wide findings and caveats: Where Susac syndrome CD4+ T cell repertoires were concerned, no clonal expansion was evident.

TEMRA cells were FACS-enriched, while CD8+ and CD4+ T cells were negatively isolated. Per the germline V gene, CDR1 is LNHNV and CDR2 is YYDKDF (reference sequence). The CDR3 has 15 residues. V was cut by 5 bases and J by 0 bases, with 11 bases left in between. RNA, at about 0.5 to 1 ug, was reverse transcribed with random hexamers. MiXCR, applied by TCRdb to the immunoSEQ multiplex PCR reads, yields one record per CDR3 protein. The sample shows 150,000 or so distinct CDR3 sequences, 95% of them seen only once. Only one count was recorded for this clonotype. Its specificity is not known. The sequence was collected from a human donor with Susac syndrome. The sample taken for sequencing was CD4+ T cells from PBMCs. The chain uses TRBV15 and TRBJ2-1; tentatively, D is TRBD1 (5 bases). The CDR3 loop is CATSSYRSSYNEQFF. CDR3 nucleotides: TGTGCCACCAGCTCCTACAGGAGCTCCTACAATGAGCAGTTCTTC.